This T cell receptor beta chain appears in the sequencing data of a study of cytomegalovirus exposure and HLA in healthy donors. Looking at the study overall: As an earlier analysis found, some 180 million T cells yielded about 120 million unique TCR beta sequences. Whole-study results and caveats: It was about 150 TCR beta chains that were listed as cytomegalovirus-associated. It was reported that the classifier diagnosed cytomegalovirus status with high specificity and sensitivity in both the original and validation cohorts.

The PCR had 60 Vbeta and 13 Jbeta primers. The repertoire was sequenced with immunoSEQ multiplex PCR; TCRdb's copy has only in-frame clones and lacks some. The repertoire includes about 140,000 clones, more than 60% of them detected once, and approximately 6.5% sits in the top ten. The V end was cut by 4 bases, the J end by 5 bases, with 9 bases between. Germline CDR1 MNHEY, CDR2 SVGAGI. The CDR3 has 13 amino acids. This clone was found once. Its antigen is undetermined. Sequencing input: PBMCs. The chain employs TRBV6-5 and TRBJ1-5; the D gene is possibly TRBD1 (6 bases). This clonotype was sampled from a woman aged 55 to 70 in good health and CMV-seronegative. The CDR3 region has the DNA TGTGCCAGCAGTTCAGCAGGGGATCAGCCCCAGCATTTT. This translates into CASSSAGDQPQHF.